This T cell receptor beta chain was identified during a study of blood T cell repertoires in COVID-19. Turning to the study itself: Samples came from the United States, Italy and Spain, spanning acute and convalescent COVID-19. T cells, B-cell-depleted T cells, or PBMCs provided the cDNA or gDNA that served as material.

Per the original methods: Reference gene primer amplification in the assay estimated nucleated cell counts. Some clones are missing from TCRdb's copy, which holds only in-frame ones; the method was immunoSEQ multiplex PCR. The DNA gave D and trimming, while V, J and clone size come from that table. The sample records 100,000 to 150,000 clones, about 81% being singletons. The V gene lost 1 base and the J gene lost 3 bases, with 13 bases spanning the gap. The V gene's germline CDR1 is SGHVS and CDR2 FQNEAQ. CDR3 size: 16 residues. The specimen was peripheral blood. The receptor's source is a woman in her forties or fifties with acute or convalescent COVID-19. The V and J genes are TRBV7-8 and TRBJ2-4, with TRBD2 as a possible D gene (5 bases). In DNA form, the CDR3 reads TGTGCCAGCAGCTTAGAGGGCCGGGGTTTCAAAAACATTCAGTACTTC. It encodes CASSLEGRGFKNIQYF.